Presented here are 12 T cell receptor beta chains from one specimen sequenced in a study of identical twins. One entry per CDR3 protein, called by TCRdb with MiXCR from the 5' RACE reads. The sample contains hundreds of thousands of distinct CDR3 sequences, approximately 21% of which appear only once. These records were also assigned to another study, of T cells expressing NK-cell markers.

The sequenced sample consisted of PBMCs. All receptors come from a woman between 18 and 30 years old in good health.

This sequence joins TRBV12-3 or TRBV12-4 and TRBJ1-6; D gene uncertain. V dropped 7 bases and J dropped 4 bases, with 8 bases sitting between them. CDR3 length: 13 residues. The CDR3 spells CASTRGYNSPLHF. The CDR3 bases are TGTGCCAGCACCAGAGGGTATAATTCACCCCTCCACTTT.

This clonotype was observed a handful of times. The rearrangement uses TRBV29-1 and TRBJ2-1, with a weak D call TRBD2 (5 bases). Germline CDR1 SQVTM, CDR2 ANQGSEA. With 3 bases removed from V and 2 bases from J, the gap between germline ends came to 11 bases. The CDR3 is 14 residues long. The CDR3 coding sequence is TGCAGCGTTGATGTATTAGCGACCTACAATGAGCAGTTCTTC. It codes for CSVDVLATYNEQFF.

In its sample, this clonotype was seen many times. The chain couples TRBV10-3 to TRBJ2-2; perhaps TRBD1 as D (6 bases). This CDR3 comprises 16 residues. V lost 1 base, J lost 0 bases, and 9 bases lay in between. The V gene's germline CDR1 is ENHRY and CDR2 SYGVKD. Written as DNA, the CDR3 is TGTGCCATCAGTGAGTTAGGGGGATCGAACACCGGGGAGCTGTTTTTT. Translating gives CAISELGGSNTGELFF.

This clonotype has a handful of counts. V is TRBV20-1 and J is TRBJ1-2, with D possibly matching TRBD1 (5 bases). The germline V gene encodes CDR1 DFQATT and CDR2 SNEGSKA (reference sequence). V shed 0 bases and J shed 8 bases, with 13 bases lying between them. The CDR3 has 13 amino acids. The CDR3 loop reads CSARDIGGEGYTF. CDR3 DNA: TGCAGTGCTAGAGATATAGGAGGGGAAGGCTACACCTTC.

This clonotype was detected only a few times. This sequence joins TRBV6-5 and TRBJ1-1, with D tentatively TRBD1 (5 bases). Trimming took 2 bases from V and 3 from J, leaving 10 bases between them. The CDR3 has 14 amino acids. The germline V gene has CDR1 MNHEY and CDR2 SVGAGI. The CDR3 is CASSYRGEDTEAFF. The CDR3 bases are TGTGCCAGCAGTTACAGGGGCGAAGACACTGAAGCTTTCTTT.

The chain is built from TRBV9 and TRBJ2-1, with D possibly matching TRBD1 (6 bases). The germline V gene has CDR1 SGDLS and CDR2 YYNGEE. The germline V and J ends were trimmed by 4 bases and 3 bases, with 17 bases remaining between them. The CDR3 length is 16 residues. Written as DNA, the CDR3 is TGTGCCAGCAGCTCCCAGGTGACAGGACACTACAATGAGCAGTTCTTC. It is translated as CASSSQVTGHYNEQFF.

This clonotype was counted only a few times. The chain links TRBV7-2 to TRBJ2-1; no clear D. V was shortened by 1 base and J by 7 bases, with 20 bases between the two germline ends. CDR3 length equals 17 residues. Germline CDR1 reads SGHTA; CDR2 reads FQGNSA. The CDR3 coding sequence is TGTGCCAGCAGCTTAGTTCGCTTGGCTCGGGCTGGGAATGAGCAGTTCTTC. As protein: CASSLVRLARAGNEQFF. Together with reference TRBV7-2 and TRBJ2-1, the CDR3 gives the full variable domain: GAGVSQSPSNKVTEKGKDVELRCDPISGHTALYWYRQSLGQGLEFLIYFQGNSAPDKSGLPSDRFSAERTGGSVSTLTIQRTQQEDSAVYLCASSLVRLARAGNEQFFGPGTRLTVL.

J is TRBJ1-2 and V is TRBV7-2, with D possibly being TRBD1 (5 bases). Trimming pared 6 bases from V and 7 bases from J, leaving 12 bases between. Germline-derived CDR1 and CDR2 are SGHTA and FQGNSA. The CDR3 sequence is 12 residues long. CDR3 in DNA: TGTGCCAGCAGTCCCACGGGGGTTGGCTACACCTTC. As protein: CASSPTGVGYTF.

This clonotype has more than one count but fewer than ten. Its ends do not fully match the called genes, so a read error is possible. CDR3 in amino acids: CASSVMGLPQGTQYF. The CDR3 nucleotides read TGTGCCAGCAGCGTAATGGGACTACCTCAAGGGACCCAGTACTTC. The rearrangement links TRBV9 to TRBJ2-5, with 7 bases fitting TRBD2. The CDR3 runs 15 residues. Germline V gene lookup returns CDR1 SGDLS and CDR2 YYNGEE.

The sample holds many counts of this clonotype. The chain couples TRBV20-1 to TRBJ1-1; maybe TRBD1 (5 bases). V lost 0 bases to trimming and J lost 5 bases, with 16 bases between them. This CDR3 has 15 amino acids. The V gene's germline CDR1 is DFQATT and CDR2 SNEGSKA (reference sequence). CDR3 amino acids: CSARDPGIQGTEAFF. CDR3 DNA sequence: TGCAGTGCTAGAGATCCAGGGATCCAGGGAACTGAAGCTTTCTTT.

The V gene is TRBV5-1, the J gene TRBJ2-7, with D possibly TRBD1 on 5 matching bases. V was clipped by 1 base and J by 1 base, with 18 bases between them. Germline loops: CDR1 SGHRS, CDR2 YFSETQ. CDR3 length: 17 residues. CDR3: CASSLSDRPTTSYEQYF. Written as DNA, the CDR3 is TGCGCCAGCAGCTTGTCAGACAGACCTACGACTTCCTACGAGCAGTACTTC.

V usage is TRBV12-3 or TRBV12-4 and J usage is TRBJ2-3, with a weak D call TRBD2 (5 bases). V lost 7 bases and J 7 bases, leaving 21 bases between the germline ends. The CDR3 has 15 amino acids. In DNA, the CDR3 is TGTGCCAGCATATCCGACGGACTTGGGCGGCATACGCAGTATTTT. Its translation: CASISDGLGRHTQYF.